A single sample is the source of the 13 T cell receptor beta chains below, sequenced in a study of cytomegalovirus exposure and HLA in healthy donors (dated by TCRdb to 2015 to 2018). Libraries were prepared through the immunoSEQ multiplex PCR assay. A mixture of 60 forward primers for TCR Vbeta segments and 13 reverse primers for TCR Jbeta segments was used in the multiplex PCR. This immuneACCESS table, as held by TCRdb, lists in-frame sequences with V and J called but not all clones. Of the missing ones, under half trace to an unresolved V gene in checked studies; the others have no known cause. The sample has 150,000 to 200,000 clones on record. The ten largest account for under 2.5% of the sample. The source material was PBMCs. The receptors derive from a man between 25 and 39 years old in good health and CMV-seronegative.

V usage is TRBV2 and J usage is TRBJ2-1; 9 bases map to TRBD2. CDR3 length: 14 amino acids. In germline, CDR1 is SNHLY, CDR2 FYNNEI. Germline trimming cut 5 bases from V and 7 bases from J; bases unmatched to any gene: 6. Here the CDR3 reads CASSIAGAGNEQFF. In nucleotides, the CDR3 is TGTGCCAGCAGTATAGCGGGAGCGGGTAATGAGCAGTTCTTC.

J is TRBJ2-1 and V is TRBV11-2; D gene ambiguous. The V and J ends lost 1 base and 13 bases respectively, with 11 bases between them. The germline gives CDR1 SGHAT, CDR2 FQNNGV. This CDR3 contains 12 residues. The CDR3 loop is CASSLAPLSQFF. CDR3 nucleotides: TGTGCCAGCAGCTTAGCGCCACTTTCTCAGTTCTTC.

This chain connects TRBV6-5 to TRBJ2-7; 7 positions agree with TRBD2. CDR3 length: 14 residues. V lost 7 bases, J lost 7 bases, and 13 bases stayed unmatched. From germline, CDR1 is MNHEY and CDR2 SVGAGI. The CDR3 loop reads CASNAAGLGGEQYF. DNA for the CDR3: TGTGCCAGCAACGCAGCGGGTCTCGGGGGGGAGCAGTACTTC.

The V and J genes are TRBV6-4 and TRBJ2-6, with D tentatively TRBD1 (6 bases). With 0 bases removed from V and 4 bases from J, the gap between germline ends came to 16 bases. Germline values: CDR1 MRHNA, CDR2 SNTAGT. The CDR3 is 18 residues long. The CDR3 DNA follows: TGTGCCAGCAGTGACTCGTCCTGGACAGCTTCGGGGGCCAACGTCCTGACTTTC. The encoded protein is CASSDSSWTASGANVLTF.

The chain couples TRBV10-2 to TRBJ2-2, with TRBD1 matching over 7 bases. This CDR3 has 16 residues. The J segment lost 6 bases and the V segment lost 0 bases, leaving 7 bases of the junction unmatched. Germline V lookup: CDR1 WSHSY, CDR2 SAAADI. This chain's CDR3 is CASSESYRGPPGELFF. DNA for the CDR3: TGCGCCAGCAGTGAGTCGTACAGGGGCCCCCCCGGGGAGCTGTTTTTT.

The chain joins TRBV9 to TRBJ2-2; D ambiguous. This CDR3 is built from 16 residues. V was pared by 2 bases and J by 0 bases, with 11 bases between. The germline V gene has CDR1 SGDLS and CDR2 YYNGEE. CDR3 residues: CASSVRTRANTGELFF. The CDR3 DNA is TGTGCCAGCAGCGTTAGAACGCGAGCGAACACCGGGGAGCTGTTTTTT.

J is TRBJ2-1 and V is TRBV12-5, with 8 positions matching TRBD2. Germline lookup yields CDR1 LGHNT and CDR2 FRNRAP. This CDR3 is 16 amino acids long. Trimming removed 2 bases from V and 8 bases from J; junction bases left unmatched: 11. CDR3 nucleotides: TGTGCTAGTGGTTTGTTGACTCCACCCGGGAGGGATGAGCAGTTCTTC. It is translated as CASGLLTPPGRDEQFF.

The chain uses TRBV27 and TRBJ1-5; tentative D call: TRBD1 (6 bases). Trimming cost V 6 bases and J 4 bases, with 13 bases left between them. Germline V gene sequence: CDR1 MNHEY, CDR2 SMNVEV (reference sequence). CDR3 size: 14 residues. The CDR3 sequence is CASRRTALNQPQHF. CDR3 nucleotides: TGTGCCAGCAGGCGGACAGCGTTGAATCAGCCCCAGCATTTT.

The chain combines TRBV29-1 with TRBJ1-5; TRBD1 matches at 9 bases. The CDR3 extends over 13 amino acids. Germline CDR1 reads SQVTM; CDR2 reads ANQGSEA. V dropped 6 bases and J dropped 11; count of bases not matched to a gene: 11. CDR3 loop: CSVADRGSGSQHF. For the CDR3, the DNA is TGCAGCGTCGCCGACAGGGGGAGCGGGTCCCAGCATTTT.

The chain uses TRBV5-1 and TRBJ2-7; tentatively, D is TRBD1 (5 bases). V was shortened by 0 bases and J by 3 bases, with 13 bases between the two germline ends. Germline CDR1 is SGHRS and CDR2 is YFSETQ. CDR3 size: 15 residues. This chain's CDR3 is CASSLAGRADYEQYF. The CDR3 region has the DNA TGCGCCAGCAGCTTGGCCGGCAGGGCAGACTACGAGCAGTACTTC.

The J gene is TRBJ1-5, the V gene TRBV18; 8 positions match TRBD1. The germline gives CDR1 KGHSH, CDR2 LQKENI. This CDR3 has 15 amino acids. V dropped 6 bases and J dropped 5; count of bases not matched to a gene: 9. CDR3 sequence reads: CASSSTGDVYQPQHF. The CDR3 DNA is TGTGCCAGCTCCTCGACAGGGGATGTTTATCAGCCCCAGCATTTT.

The chain recombines TRBV7-2 with TRBJ2-7; 8 nucleotides match TRBD2. Germline-derived CDR1 and CDR2 are SGHTA and FQGNSA. The CDR3 runs to 18 residues. Trimming cost V 1 base and J 4 bases; bases outside gene matches: 15. The CDR3 DNA reads as TGTGCCAGCAGCTTAGGGCGAAAGGAGGCTAGCGGGTTTTACGAGCAGTACTTC. As protein: CASSLGRKEASGFYEQYF. The entire variable domain, with the rest obtained from reference TRBV7-2 and TRBJ2-7, is as follows: GAGVSQSPSNKVTEKGKDVELRCDPISGHTALYWYRQSLGQGLEFLIYFQGNSAPDKSGLPSDRFSAERTGGSVSTLTIQRTQQEDSAVYLCASSLGRKEASGFYEQYFGPGTRLTVT.

The rearrangement links TRBV10-1 to TRBJ2-1, with 8 bases that match TRBD2. Germline lookup yields CDR1 WNHNN and CDR2 SYGVQD (reference sequence). Trimming at V came to 4 bases and at J to 7 bases, leaving 18 bases not matched to a gene. The CDR3 runs to 18 residues. The CDR3 DNA follows: TGCGCCAGCAGTGGATGGGCCCGTAACGGGAGGGCCTGGAATGAGCAGTTCTTC. Translating gives CASSGWARNGRAWNEQFF.